Following are 17 T cell receptor beta chains from one sample sequenced in a study of sequential checkpoint blockade in melanoma. Some clones are missing from TCRdb's copy, which holds only in-frame ones; the method was immunoSEQ multiplex PCR. This sample has under 2,500 clones, with around a quarter found just once. Treatment specified: randomized to nivolumab then ipilimumab (arm A) or the reverse (arm B). Source: tumor tissue (inferred from file names), taken from a patient given nivolumab and ipilimumab in sequence. These receptors originate from a human donor with melanoma.

This clone is large (0.1 to 1%) by share. The J gene is TRBJ1-1, the V gene TRBV19; D is unclear. Germline CDR1 and CDR2: LNHDA and SQIVND (reference sequence). The V gene lost 10 bases and the J gene lost 2 bases, with 14 bases spanning the gap. This CDR3 has 13 residues. CDR3 region: CATAGQVNTEAFF. The CDR3 DNA follows: TGTGCCACCGCCGGGCAGGTTAACACTGAAGCTTTCTTT.

This clone is medium-sized. J is TRBJ2-1 and V is TRBV6-8; the D gene is possibly TRBD2 (7 bases). V lost 8 bases, J lost 9 bases, and 20 bases lay in between. CDR1 MNHGY and CDR2 SAAAGT come from the germline V gene. The CDR3 runs to 14 residues. CDR3 sequence (DNA): TGTGCCAGCGGAGTAGACGGGGGGCTAACTGAGCAGTTCTTC. Its protein is CASGVDGGLTEQFF.

The chain couples TRBV29-1 to TRBJ1-2; TRBD1 is a possible D gene (6 bases). Germline V CDR1 and CDR2: SQVTM, ANQGSEA. The CDR3 totals 16 residues. The V end was cut by 3 bases, the J end by 3 bases, with 20 bases between. CDR3 sequence (DNA): TGCAGCGTTGAGGGGGGGGCGACAGAGGCCTACTATGGCTACACCTTC. Its protein is CSVEGGATEAYYGYTF. Full variable domain (outside the CDR3, taken from reference TRBV29-1 and TRBJ1-2): SAVISQKPSRDICQRGTSLTIQCQVDSQVTMMFWYRQQPGQSLTLIATANQGSEATYESGFVIDKFPISRPNLTFSTLTVSNMSPEDSSIYLCSVEGGATEAYYGYTFGSGTRLTVV.

The V and J genes are TRBV18 and TRBJ2-1, with 7 bases matching TRBD1. V was clipped by 5 bases and J by 3 bases; unmatched bases: 7. CDR3 length: 15 residues. From germline, CDR1 is KGHSH and CDR2 LQKENI. For the CDR3, the DNA is TGTGCCAGCTCAGCGACAGGGTGGGTCTACAATGAGCAGTTCTTC. Translation: CASSATGWVYNEQFF.

V gene TRBV30 combines with J gene TRBJ2-2; D remains unclear. Germline V lookup: CDR1 GTSNPN, CDR2 SVGIG (reference sequence). With 2 bases removed from V and 6 bases from J, the gap between germline ends came to 10 bases. This CDR3 has 13 amino acids. CDR3 residues: CAWSPTTAGELFF. DNA for the CDR3: TGTGCCTGGAGTCCAACGACGGCCGGGGAGCTGTTTTTT. The whole variable domain, filled in from reference TRBV30 and TRBJ2-2, reads SQTIHQWPATLVQPVGSPLSLECTVEGTSNPNLYWYRQAAGRGLQLLFYSVGIGQISSEVPQNLSASRPQDRQFILSSKKLLLSDSGFYLCAWSPTTAGELFFGEGSRLTVL.

This sequence joins TRBV30 and TRBJ1-2; D may be TRBD1 (5 bases). Trimming cost V 0 bases and J 2 bases, with 7 bases left between them. The CDR3 runs 13 residues. The germline gives CDR1 GTSNPN, CDR2 SVGIG (reference sequence). The CDR3: CAWSVQANYGYTF. In DNA form, the CDR3 reads TGTGCCTGGAGTGTACAGGCCAACTATGGCTACACCTTC.

The V call is TRBV10-3, the J call TRBJ2-2; 9 positions agree with TRBD2. V gave up 0 bases and J gave up 6 bases; unmatched junction bases: 5. Looked up from germline, CDR1 is ENHRY and CDR2 is SYGVKD. This CDR3 has 16 residues. The CDR3 DNA is TGTGCCATCAGTGAGTCGCTAGCGGGGTTGGCCGGGGAGCTGTTTTTT. This gives the protein CAISESLAGLAGELFF.

By share of the sample, this clone is large. The V gene is TRBV4-1, the J gene TRBJ1-3; D is possibly TRBD1 (5 bases). Germline V lookup: CDR1 MGHRA, CDR2 YSYEKL. The CDR3 is made up of 18 amino acids. V was clipped by 0 bases and J by 0 bases, with 15 bases between them. The CDR3 region is CASSQDPPQVSSGNTIYF. DNA for the CDR3: TGCGCCAGCAGCCAAGATCCCCCACAGGTTAGCTCTGGAAACACCATATATTTT.

This clone has only a few counts. The chain employs TRBV6-4 and TRBJ2-3, with 7 bases matching TRBD2. CDR1 and CDR2 (germline): MRHNA, SNTAGT. V was clipped by 5 bases and J by 1 base; unmatched bases: 6. The CDR3 has 15 amino acids. CDR3 residues: CASSYGGIGTDTQYF. The CDR3 DNA is TGTGCCAGCAGTTACGGGGGGATCGGCACAGATACGCAGTATTTT.

This clone was recorded a few times. The V call is TRBV4-1, the J call TRBJ1-2; weak D call: TRBD1 (6 bases). The germline V and J ends were trimmed by 0 bases and 5 bases, with 7 bases remaining between them. CDR3 length equals 13 residues. Germline V lookup: CDR1 MGHRA, CDR2 YSYEKL. DNA for the CDR3: TGCGCCAGCAGCCAAGACAGGGGTTATGGCTACACCTTC. Protein: CASSQDRGYGYTF.

The chain combines TRBV4-1 with TRBJ2-2, with no clear D. The V gene lost 3 bases and the J gene lost 4 bases, with 6 bases spanning the gap. In germline, CDR1 is MGHRA, CDR2 YSYEKL. The CDR3 runs 13 residues. CDR3 amino acids: CASSQSGTGELFF. CDR3 nucleotides: TGCGCCAGCAGCCAGTCCGGCACCGGGGAGCTGTTTTTT.

Concerning this clone: The junction departs from the called germline gene at one end, perhaps through a read error. The chain carries TRBV6-7 and TRBJ2-7, with D perhaps assigned TRBD1 or TRBD2 (5 bases each). TRBV6-7 is reported as an ORF; its role is uncertain. This CDR3 comprises 11 residues. CDR3 sequence reads: CASSKRDDQYF. The CDR3 nucleotides read TGTGCCAGCAGTAAACGGGACGACCAGTACTTC.

The chain combines TRBV6-8 with TRBJ1-6, with D possibly being TRBD1 (6 bases). The germline V and J ends were trimmed by 7 bases and 7 bases, with 17 bases remaining between them. This CDR3 spans 15 amino acids. Germline lookup yields CDR1 MNHGY and CDR2 SAAAGT. The CDR3 DNA follows: TGTGCCAGCACGATATCGGGGGGGGCGAATTCACCCCTCCACTTT. The encoded protein is CASTISGGANSPLHF.

Within the sample, this clone is large. The V call is TRBV19, the J call TRBJ1-4; tentative D call: TRBD1 (5 bases). The germline gives CDR1 LNHDA, CDR2 SQIVND (reference sequence). The CDR3 has 12 amino acids. The V and J ends lost 6 bases and 7 bases respectively, with 9 bases between them. CDR3: CASRDSFEKLFF. The DNA for the CDR3 is TGTGCCAGTAGAGACAGTTTTGAAAAACTGTTTTTT.

The CDR3 DNA sequence: TGTGCCAGCAGGGTCTTAGCGGGTTCCACAGATACGCAGTATTTT. Its translation is CASRVLAGSTDTQYF. This chain joins TRBV6-8 and TRBJ2-3; 7 bases line up with TRBD2. The CDR3 extends over 15 amino acids. Germline V gene lookup returns CDR1 MNHGY and CDR2 SAAAGT. Unmatched junction bases numbered 8, after V lost 6 bases and J lost 2 bases.

This clone counts as medium-sized. J is TRBJ1-3 and V is TRBV6-8; D ambiguous. V shed 2 bases and J shed 3 bases, with 8 bases lying between them. This CDR3 comprises 14 residues. Germline CDR1 is MNHGY and CDR2 is SAAAGT. Written as DNA, the CDR3 is TGTGCCAGCAGTTACGCCGGAAATGGAAACACCATATATTTT. Residues: CASSYAGNGNTIYF.

In regard to this clone: At one boundary the junction diverges from the germline segment, which might be a read error. V is TRBV11-3 and J is TRBJ2-7; tentatively, D is TRBD1 or TRBD2 (5 bases each). CDR3 length equals 14 residues. Germline CDR1 is SGHNT and CDR2 is YENEEA. The CDR3 loop is CASSFTGTSSEQYF. CDR3 nucleotide sequence: TGTGCCAGCAGCTTCACGGGGACCTCCTCCGAGCAGTACTTC. The entire variable domain, with the rest obtained from reference TRBV11-3 and TRBJ2-7, is as follows: EAGVVQSPRYKIIEKKQPVAFWCNPISGHNTLYWYLQNLGQGPELLIRYENEEAVDDSQLPKDRFSAERLKGVDSTLKIQPAELGDSAVYLCASSFTGTSSEQYFGPGTRLTVT.